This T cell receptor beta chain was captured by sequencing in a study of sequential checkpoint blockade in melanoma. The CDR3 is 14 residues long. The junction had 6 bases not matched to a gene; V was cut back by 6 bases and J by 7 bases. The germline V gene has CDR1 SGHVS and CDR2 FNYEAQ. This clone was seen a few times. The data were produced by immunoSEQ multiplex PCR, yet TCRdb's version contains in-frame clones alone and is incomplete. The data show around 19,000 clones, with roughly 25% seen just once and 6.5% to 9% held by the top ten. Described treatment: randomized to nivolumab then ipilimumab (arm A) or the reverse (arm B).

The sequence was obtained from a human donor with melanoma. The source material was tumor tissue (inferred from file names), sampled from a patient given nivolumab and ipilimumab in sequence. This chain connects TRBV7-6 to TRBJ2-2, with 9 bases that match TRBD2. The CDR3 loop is CASRSSGKGGELFF. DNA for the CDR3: TGTGCCAGCAGGTCTAGCGGGAAAGGCGGGGAGCTGTTTTTT.